The clone carrying this T cell receptor (beta chain) was counted a few times. Its antigen is not known. This specimen comes from a study of T cell repertoires in cytomegalovirus infection. For the study at large: Recently described HLA-C-restricted plus well-studied HLA-B-restricted CMV epitopes were used. In public TCR beta signatures, there were indications of both CMV infection and matching HLA type.

TCRdb reanalysed the reads using MiXCR and keeps one entry per CDR3 protein. This sample has 750,000 to 900,000 distinct CDR3 sequences; about 28% occur once, and the top ten carry about an eighth. General study points: People with CMV and the relevant HLA were identified by cumulative public TCR beta family frequency. In two of eight donors, the top clonotype was HLA-C-restricted CMV-specific.

This receptor was taken from a human donor in good health (CMV status not recorded). Some clones in this sample may be carry-over from other donors' samples. The material was cultured CD8+ T cells from PBMCs, obtained from culture after CMV antigen stimulation.

CDR3 coding DNA: TGTGCCAGCAGCCTCACAAGGGTACCCACAGATACGCAGTATTTT. This gives the protein CASSLTRVPTDTQYF. V is TRBV7-3 and J is TRBJ2-3; D is unresolved. CDR1 and CDR2 (germline): SGHTA, FQGTGA. This CDR3 spans 15 amino acids. The ends were cut back, 5 bases at V and 2 bases at J, with 14 bases in the middle.